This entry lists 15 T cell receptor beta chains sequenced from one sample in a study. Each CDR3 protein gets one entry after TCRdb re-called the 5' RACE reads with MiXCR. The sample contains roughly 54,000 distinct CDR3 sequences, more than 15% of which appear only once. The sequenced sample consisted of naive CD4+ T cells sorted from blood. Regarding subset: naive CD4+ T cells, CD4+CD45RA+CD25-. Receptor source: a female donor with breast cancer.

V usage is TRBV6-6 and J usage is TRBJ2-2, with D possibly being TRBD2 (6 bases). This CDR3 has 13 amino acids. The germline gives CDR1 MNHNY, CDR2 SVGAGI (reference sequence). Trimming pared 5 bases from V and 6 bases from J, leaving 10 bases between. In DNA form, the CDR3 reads TGTGCCAGCAGTCAGGACTACGCCGGGGAGCTGTTTTTT. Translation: CASSQDYAGELFF.

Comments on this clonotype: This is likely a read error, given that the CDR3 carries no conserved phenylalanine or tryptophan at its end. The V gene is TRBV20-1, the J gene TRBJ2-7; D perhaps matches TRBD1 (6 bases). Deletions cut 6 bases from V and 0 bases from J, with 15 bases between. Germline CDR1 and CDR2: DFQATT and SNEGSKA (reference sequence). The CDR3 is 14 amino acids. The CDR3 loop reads CSADRGQISYEQYL. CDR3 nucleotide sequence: TGCAGTGCCGATAGGGGACAAATCTCCTACGAGCAGTACTTA.

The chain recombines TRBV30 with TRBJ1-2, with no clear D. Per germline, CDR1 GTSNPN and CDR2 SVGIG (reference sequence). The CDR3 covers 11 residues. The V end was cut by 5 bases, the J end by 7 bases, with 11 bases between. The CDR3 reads CAWAQGGGYTF. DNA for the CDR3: TGTGCCTGGGCACAAGGAGGTGGCTACACCTTC.

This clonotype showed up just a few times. CDR3 loop: CASSLGGDRFRNEQFF. CDR3 in DNA: TGCGCCAGCAGCTTGGGGGGGGACAGATTTCGGAATGAGCAGTTCTTC. This chain joins TRBV5-1 and TRBJ2-1, with D perhaps matching TRBD1 (7 bases). V lost 0 bases and J lost 7, with 17 bases in between. CDR1 is SGHRS, CDR2 YFSETQ, per germline. The CDR3 contains 16 residues.

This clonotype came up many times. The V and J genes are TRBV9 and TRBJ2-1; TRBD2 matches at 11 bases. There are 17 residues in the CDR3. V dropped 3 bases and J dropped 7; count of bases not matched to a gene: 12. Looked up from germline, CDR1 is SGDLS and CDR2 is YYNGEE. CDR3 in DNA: TGTGCCAGCAGCGAGCCTATAGCGGGAGGGCCTCAGAATGAGCAGTTCTTC. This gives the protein CASSEPIAGGPQNEQFF.

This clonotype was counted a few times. This CDR3 reads CASSLSLPGELFF. As DNA, the CDR3 is TGCGCCAGCAGCTTGTCTCTCCCCGGGGAGCTGTTTTTT. The rearrangement uses TRBV5-1 and TRBJ2-2; D is uncertain. Trimming stripped 1 base from V and 6 bases from J, with 7 bases between. Germline V gives CDR1 SGHRS, CDR2 YFSETQ. The CDR3 length is 13 residues.

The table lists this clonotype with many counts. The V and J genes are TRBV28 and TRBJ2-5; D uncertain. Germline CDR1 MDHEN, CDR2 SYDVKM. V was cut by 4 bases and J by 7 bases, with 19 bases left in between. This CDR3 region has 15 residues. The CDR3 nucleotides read TGTGCCAGCAGTTCCCATGGCGGAAGCCTGGGGACCCAGTACTTC. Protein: CASSSHGGSLGTQYF.

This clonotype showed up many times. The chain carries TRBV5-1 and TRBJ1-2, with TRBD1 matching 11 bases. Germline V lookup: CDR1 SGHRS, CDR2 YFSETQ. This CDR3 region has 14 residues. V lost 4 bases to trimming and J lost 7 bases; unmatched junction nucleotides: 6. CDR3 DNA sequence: TGCGCCAGCAGCCCCGACGGGACAGGGGGTGGCTACACCTTC. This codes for CASSPDGTGGGYTF.

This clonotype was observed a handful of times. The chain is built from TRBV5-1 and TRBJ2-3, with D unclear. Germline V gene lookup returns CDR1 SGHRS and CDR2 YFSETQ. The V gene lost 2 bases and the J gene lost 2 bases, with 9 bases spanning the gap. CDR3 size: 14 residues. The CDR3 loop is CASSLGRTTDTQYF. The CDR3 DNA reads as TGCGCCAGCAGCTTAGGGCGGACCACAGATACGCAGTATTTT.

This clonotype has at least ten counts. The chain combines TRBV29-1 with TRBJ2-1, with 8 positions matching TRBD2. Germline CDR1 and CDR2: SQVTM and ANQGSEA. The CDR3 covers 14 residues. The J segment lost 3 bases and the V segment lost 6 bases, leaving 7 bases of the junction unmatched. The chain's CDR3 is CSVRPGTSYNEQFF. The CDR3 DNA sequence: TGCAGCGTACGCCCCGGGACTAGCTACAATGAGCAGTTCTTC.

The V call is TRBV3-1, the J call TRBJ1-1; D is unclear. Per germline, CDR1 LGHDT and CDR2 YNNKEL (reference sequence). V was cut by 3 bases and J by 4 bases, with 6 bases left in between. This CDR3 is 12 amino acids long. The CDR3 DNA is TGTGCCAGCAGCCAGGAGGGCACTGAAGCTTTCTTT. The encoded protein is CASSQEGTEAFF.

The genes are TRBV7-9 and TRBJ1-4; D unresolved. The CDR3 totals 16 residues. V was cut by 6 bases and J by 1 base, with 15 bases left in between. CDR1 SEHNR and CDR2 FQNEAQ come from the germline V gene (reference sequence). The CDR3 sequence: CASSSKSRQTNEKLFF. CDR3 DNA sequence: TGTGCCAGCAGTAGCAAAAGCCGTCAAACTAATGAAAAACTGTTTTTT.

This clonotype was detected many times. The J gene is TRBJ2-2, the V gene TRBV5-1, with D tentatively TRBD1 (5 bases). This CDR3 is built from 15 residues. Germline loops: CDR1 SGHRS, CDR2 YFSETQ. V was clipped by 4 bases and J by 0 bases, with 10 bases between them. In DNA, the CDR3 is TGCGCCAGCAGCCTGAGACAGACGAACACCGGGGAGCTGTTTTTT. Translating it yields CASSLRQTNTGELFF.

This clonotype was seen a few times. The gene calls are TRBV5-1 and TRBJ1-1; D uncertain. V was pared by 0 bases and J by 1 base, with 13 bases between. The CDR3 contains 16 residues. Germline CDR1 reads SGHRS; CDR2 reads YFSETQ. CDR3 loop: CASSLAGQPPNTEAFF. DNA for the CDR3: TGCGCCAGCAGCTTGGCCGGGCAGCCCCCGAACACTGAAGCTTTCTTT.

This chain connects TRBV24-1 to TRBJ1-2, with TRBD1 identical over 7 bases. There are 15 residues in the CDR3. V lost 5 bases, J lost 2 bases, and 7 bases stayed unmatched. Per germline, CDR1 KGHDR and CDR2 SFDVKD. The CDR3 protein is CATSASRTGNYGYTF. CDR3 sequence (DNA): TGTGCCACCAGTGCCTCACGGACAGGAAACTATGGCTACACCTTC.